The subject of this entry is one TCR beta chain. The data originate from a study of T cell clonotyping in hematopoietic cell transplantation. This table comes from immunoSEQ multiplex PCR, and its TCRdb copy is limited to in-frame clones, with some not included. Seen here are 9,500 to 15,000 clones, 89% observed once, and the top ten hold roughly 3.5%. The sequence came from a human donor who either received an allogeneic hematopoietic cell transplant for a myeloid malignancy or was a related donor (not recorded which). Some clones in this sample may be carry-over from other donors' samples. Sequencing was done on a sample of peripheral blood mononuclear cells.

The DNA of the CDR3 is TGTGCCAGCAGCTTAGCTTCGCGGGGGGGCACAGATACGCAGTATTTT. As protein: CASSLASRGGTDTQYF. J is TRBJ2-3 and V is TRBV13, with 8 bases matching TRBD2. Trimming at V came to 1 base and at J to 1 base, leaving 4 bases not matched to a gene. The CDR3 has 16 amino acids. Germline CDR1 and CDR2: PRHDT and FYEKMQ (reference sequence).